This TCR beta chain originates from a study of cytomegalovirus exposure and HLA in healthy donors. This clone was seen once. PCR employed 60 Vbeta and 13 Jbeta primers. TCRdb's table, derived via immunoSEQ multiplex PCR, lists solely in-frame clones and lacks some. The sample holds over 100,000 clones, about 78% seen once. The CDR3 length is 14 residues. V was cut by 0 bases and J by 7 bases, with 12 bases left in between. Germline CDR1 and CDR2: SNHLY and FYNNEI. This TCR was sampled from a woman aged 40 to 49 in good health and CMV-seropositive. The genes are TRBV2 and TRBJ1-1; D remains unclear. The sample consisted of PBMCs. CDR3: CASSEAGWASEAFF. The CDR3 DNA is TGTGCCAGCAGTGAAGCGGGTTGGGCAAGTGAAGCTTTCTTT. Full variable domain (missing parts from reference TRBV2 and TRBJ1-1): EPEVTQTPSHQVTQMGQEVILRCVPISNHLYFYWYRQILGQKVEFLVSFYNNEISEKSEIFDDQFSVERPDGSNFTLKIRSTKLEDSAMYFCASSEAGWASEAFFGQGTRLTVV.